This T cell receptor beta chain was sequenced for a study of chemoradiotherapy in HPV16-positive cancers. Turning to the study itself: Functional T-cell assays on a couple of HPV16-positive patients' cells defined candidate HPV-specific clones and common TCR motifs.

As concerns this clone: No antigen is known for it.

General observations from the study: Only a couple of HPV16-positive patients supplied the functional HPV-specificity definition. Non-HPV-specific T cells did not expand in tumors during treatment, whereas candidate HPV-specific clones and E7-related motifs did. HPV-responsive T-cell expansion during chemoradiotherapy was linked to improved recurrence-free survival in HPV16-positive patients.

Germline lookup yields CDR1 MNHNY and CDR2 SVGAGI (reference sequence). V lost 10 bases, J lost 4 bases, and 13 bases stayed unmatched. This CDR3 is 15 amino acids long. Measured with immunoSEQ multiplex PCR; TCRdb has only the in-frame clones, and not every one. The sample yields approximately 9,200 clones, about three quarters seen once. The specimen was tumor tissue, collected from a patient who underwent chemoradiotherapy. This chain connects TRBV6-6 to TRBJ1-5; 7 bases align to TRBD1. The TCR sequence derives from a human donor with HPV-associated anogenital cancer. The CDR3 loop is CATSPGQWGNQPQHF. DNA for the CDR3: TGTGCCACCTCGCCGGGACAGTGGGGGAATCAGCCCCAGCATTTT.